What follows are 24 T cell receptor beta chains derived from one specimen sequenced in a study of T cell responses to AZD1222 COVID-19 vaccine (dated by TCRdb to the early 2020s). Library preparation used the immunoSEQ multiplex PCR assay. TCRdb mirrors the immuneACCESS table, restricted to in-frame sequences. Some clones are absent from its copies; in checked studies, under half trace to an unresolved V gene, and the reason for the others is unknown. For this sample the table gives 84,000 or so clones, of which 70% to 90% were detected only once. The top ten clones comprise more than 7% of the sample. Read against the paper, the sample's time point label means: baseline before first vaccination. The sequencing used peripheral blood, collected on day 0 of AZD1222 vaccination. Receptors originate from an adult in good health.

The chain is built from TRBV5-1 and TRBJ2-3; D assignment may be TRBD1 or TRBD2 (5 bases each). The CDR3 length is 15 residues. V was shortened by 4 bases and J by 5 bases, with 17 bases between the two germline ends. Germline V gene sequence: CDR1 SGHRS, CDR2 YFSETQ. The CDR3 nucleotides are TGCGCCAGCAGCGAGGGTAGAGCAGACAGAGATACGCAGTATTTT. This sequence encodes CASSEGRADRDTQYF.

This clone was seen a single time. V is TRBV28 and J is TRBJ1-4, with TRBD1 as a possible D gene (6 bases). In germline, CDR1 is MDHEN, CDR2 SYDVKM. This CDR3 region has 15 residues. V lost 3 bases, J lost 2 bases, and 10 bases lay in between. CDR3 DNA sequence: TGTGCCAGCAGTTTGGGCGGGGGCACTAATGAAAAACTGTTTTTT. Its translation: CASSLGGGTNEKLFF.

The chain combines TRBV10-3 with TRBJ1-5; unclear D gene. There are 15 residues in the CDR3. CDR1 ENHRY and CDR2 SYGVKD come from the germline V gene. V was trimmed by 0 bases and J by 5 bases, leaving 11 bases between them. In DNA, the CDR3 is TGTGCCATCAGTGAGTCGATGGCCTCCCATCAGCCCCAGCATTTT. Amino acid sequence: CAISESMASHQPQHF.

This chain links TRBV18 with TRBJ1-5, with D hard to call. This CDR3 is built from 14 residues. The V end was cut by 6 bases, the J end by 6 bases, with 15 bases between. Per the germline V gene, CDR1 is KGHSH and CDR2 is LQKENI. Here the CDR3 reads CASSSEAGSQPQHF. The CDR3 nucleotides are TGTGCCAGCTCCTCGGAGGCCGGTAGTCAGCCCCAGCATTTT.

The J gene is TRBJ1-1, the V gene TRBV28; 9 nucleotides match TRBD1. The CDR3 is 13 amino acids. Trimming took 5 bases from V and 10 from J; bases not matched to a gene: 8. The germline CDR1 and CDR2 sequences are MDHEN and SYDVKM. CDR3 protein: CASSPGQGLVAFF. DNA of the CDR3: TGTGCCAGCAGTCCGGGACAGGGATTAGTAGCTTTCTTT. Drawing the rest from reference TRBV28 and TRBJ1-1, the complete variable domain is DVKVTQSSRYLVKRTGEKVFLECVQDMDHENMFWYRQDPGLGLRLIYFSYDVKMKEKGDIPEGYSVSREKKERFSLILESASTNQTSMYLCASSPGQGLVAFFGQGTRLTVV.

The chain employs TRBV28 and TRBJ2-2, with a tentative D call TRBD2 (5 bases). The V gene's germline CDR1 is MDHEN and CDR2 SYDVKM. The CDR3 consists of 17 residues. The germline V and J ends were trimmed by 6 bases and 1 base, with 18 bases remaining between them. The CDR3 protein is CASRSTDLVRNTGELFF. The CDR3 coding sequence is TGTGCCAGCAGAAGCACGGACTTGGTTAGGAACACCGGGGAGCTGTTTTTT.

This clone was recorded a few times. The gene calls are TRBV12-3 or TRBV12-4 and TRBJ1-1; no firm D call. The CDR3 consists of 11 residues. V dropped 3 bases and J dropped 4 bases, with 3 bases sitting between them. The CDR3, as DNA: TGTGCCAGCAGTTTCGGCACTGAAGCTTTCTTT. This translates into CASSFGTEAFF.

The V call is TRBV4-1, the J call TRBJ1-2, with TRBD1 matching 8 bases. Germline lookup yields CDR1 MGHRA and CDR2 YSYEKL. This CDR3 region has 17 residues. The J segment lost 3 bases and the V segment lost 2 bases, leaving 11 bases of the junction unmatched. CDR3 protein: CASSQFRTGPGDYGYTF. CDR3 DNA sequence: TGCGCCAGCAGCCAATTTAGGACAGGGCCGGGGGACTATGGCTACACCTTC.

The chain has TRBV12-3 or TRBV12-4 and TRBJ2-1, with D perhaps TRBD1 (6 bases). Trimming took off 6 bases at V and 9 bases at J, with 12 bases between the two ends. The CDR3 contains 12 residues. The CDR3 nucleotides read TGTGCCAGCAGCAGCCTCAGGGGTGAGCAGTTCTTC. It encodes CASSSLRGEQFF.

CDR3 bases: TGTGCCAGCAGTTTATTCTCGGGGGCAAGGGTGCATTTT. Translation: CASSLFSGARVHF. J is TRBJ1-5 and V is TRBV28; possibly TRBD1 for D (6 bases). V dropped 1 base and J dropped 15 bases, with 16 bases sitting between them. The V gene's germline CDR1 is MDHEN and CDR2 SYDVKM. The CDR3 spans 13 residues.

V gene TRBV2 combines with J gene TRBJ2-1, with 8 bases matching TRBD2. V shed 7 bases and J 4 bases; nucleotides not matched to a gene: 9. The CDR3 spans 15 residues. In germline, CDR1 is SNHLY, CDR2 FYNNEI. CDR3 DNA: TGTGCCAGCAACCGAGCGGGAGAAGGTTACAATGAGCAGTTCTTC. Its translation: CASNRAGEGYNEQFF.

The V call is TRBV6-6, the J call TRBJ1-1; D unclear. V lost 7 bases and J 5 bases, leaving 23 bases between the germline ends. Germline V CDR1 and CDR2: MNHNY, SVGAGI (reference sequence). The CDR3 has 16 residues. The DNA of the CDR3 is TGTGCCAGCAATTTTCCGGGTTCCGTCGCGGGGACTGAAGCTTTCTTT. Translated: CASNFPGSVAGTEAFF.

This CDR3 reads CASKLGQPSSGNTIYF. The DNA of the CDR3 is TGTGCCAGCAAACTCGGACAGCCGAGCTCTGGAAACACCATATATTTT. The chain couples TRBV28 to TRBJ1-3; tentatively, D is TRBD1 (6 bases). CDR1 is MDHEN and CDR2 is SYDVKM in the germline V gene. The CDR3 spans 16 residues. V was pared by 7 bases and J by 0 bases, with 16 bases between.

The V gene is TRBV24-1, the J gene TRBJ2-3; the D call may be TRBD1 or TRBD2 (5 bases each). The CDR3 has 14 amino acids. CDR1 and CDR2 (germline): KGHDR, SFDVKD. V was clipped by 7 bases and J by 1 base, with 11 bases between them. CDR3 sequence reads: CATRGDLRTDTQYF. CDR3 bases: TGTGCCACCAGGGGGGACCTACGCACAGATACGCAGTATTTT.

The genes are TRBV28 and TRBJ2-3, with 11 nucleotides matching TRBD2. This CDR3 spans 15 amino acids. Germline trimming cut 7 bases from V and 2 bases from J; bases unmatched to any gene: 5. The germline V gene encodes CDR1 MDHEN and CDR2 SYDVKM. The CDR3 DNA sequence: TGTGCCAGCACCCTAGCGGGAGGCTCCACAGATACGCAGTATTTT. Its protein product is CASTLAGGSTDTQYF. Filled out from reference TRBV28 and TRBJ2-3, the complete variable domain reads DVKVTQSSRYLVKRTGEKVFLECVQDMDHENMFWYRQDPGLGLRLIYFSYDVKMKEKGDIPEGYSVSREKKERFSLILESASTNQTSMYLCASTLAGGSTDTQYFGPGTRLTVL.

This sequence joins TRBV12-3 or TRBV12-4 and TRBJ2-1; 9 nucleotides align to TRBD1. Losses at the gene ends were 6 bases for V and 6 bases for J; bases not matched to a gene: 0. The CDR3 sequence is 12 residues long. CDR3 DNA sequence: TGTGCCAGCAGGGGACAGGGCAATGAGCAGTTCTTC. Amino acid sequence: CASRGQGNEQFF.

The J gene is TRBJ1-5, the V gene TRBV19; perhaps TRBD1 as D (6 bases). The ends were cut back, 10 bases at V and 3 bases at J, with 16 bases in the middle. The V gene's germline CDR1 is LNHDA and CDR2 SQIVND (reference sequence). The CDR3 contains 14 residues. The CDR3: CATMGAGHNQPQHF. The CDR3, as DNA: TGTGCCACCATGGGGGCAGGGCACAATCAGCCCCAGCATTTT.

Of note for this clone: The junction departs from the called germline gene at one end, perhaps through a read error. The chain links TRBV9 to TRBJ2-5; the match to TRBD2 covers 7 bases. This CDR3 has 13 residues. Germline CDR1 SGDLS, CDR2 YYNGEE. CDR3 sequence reads: CASSVDFRDYLHF. Here the CDR3 DNA reads TGTGCCAGCAGCGTGGACTTCCGGGACTATCTGCACTTC.

The chain has TRBV30 and TRBJ1-2; D remains ambiguous. The CDR3 has 14 residues. Looked up from germline, CDR1 is GTSNPN and CDR2 is SVGIG (reference sequence). Trimming pared 0 bases from V and 6 bases from J, leaving 14 bases between. As DNA, the CDR3 is TGTGCCTGGAGTGTACGGGTTGCCGCGGATGGCTACACCTTC. As protein: CAWSVRVAADGYTF.

The V call is TRBV28, the J call TRBJ1-1; D unresolved. CDR1 and CDR2 (germline): MDHEN, SYDVKM. The CDR3 has 12 residues. Here the CDR3 reads CVSRSVNTEAFF. DNA for the CDR3: TGTGTGTCTCGATCGGTGAACACTGAAGCTTTCTTT.

In this sample, this clone turned up once. The gene calls are TRBV7-2 and TRBJ2-1, with D unclear. The germline gives CDR1 SGHTA, CDR2 FQGNSA. The V end lost 1 base, the J end lost 0 bases, and 10 bases lay between the germline ends. This CDR3 contains 16 residues. CDR3 in DNA: TGTGCCAGCAGCTTAGTGGTGGCTAGCTCCTACAATGAGCAGTTCTTC. Its translation is CASSLVVASSYNEQFF. The complete variable domain, with remaining parts taken from reference TRBV7-2 and TRBJ2-1, reads GAGVSQSPSNKVTEKGKDVELRCDPISGHTALYWYRQSLGQGLEFLIYFQGNSAPDKSGLPSDRFSAERTGGSVSTLTIQRTQQEDSAVYLCASSLVVASSYNEQFFGPGTRLTVL.

This clone was observed once. This chain joins TRBV7-9 and TRBJ1-2; 11 nucleotides align to TRBD1. There are 16 residues in the CDR3. Trimming took 8 bases from V and 3 from J; bases not matched to a gene: 11. Germline values: CDR1 SEHNR, CDR2 FQNEAQ (reference sequence). CDR3 DNA sequence: TGTGCCAGCGGACTCCCGGGACAGGGGGTTGACTATGGCTACACCTTC. It encodes CASGLPGQGVDYGYTF.

The chain employs TRBV28 and TRBJ1-1; maybe TRBD1 (5 bases). The V end lost 2 bases, the J end lost 3 bases, and 16 bases lay between the germline ends. Germline-derived CDR1 and CDR2 are MDHEN and SYDVKM. This CDR3 has 16 amino acids. CDR3 residues: CASSLNRNPQHTEAFF. The CDR3 DNA reads TGTGCCAGCAGTTTAAACAGGAATCCACAGCACACTGAAGCTTTCTTT.

J is TRBJ1-2 and V is TRBV4-3; TRBD1 matches at 9 bases. V was clipped by 0 bases and J by 7 bases; unmatched bases: 6. CDR1 and CDR2 from the germline V gene are LGHNA and YSLEER. The CDR3 extends over 15 amino acids. The CDR3 nucleotides are TGCGCCAGCAGCCAAGACCGGACAGGGGCAGGTGGCTACACCTTC. Encoded protein: CASSQDRTGAGGYTF.